This T cell receptor beta chain was identified during a study of radiation and T cells in renal cell carcinoma. Data came from immunoSEQ multiplex PCR; TCRdb stores just in-frame clones and leaves some out. Of fewer than 90,000 clones detected, 86% appear once; the ten largest clones hold approximately 24%. The time point here: blood 2 weeks post-SBRT. As to treatment: 15 Gy SBRT to primary tumor, nephrectomy 4 weeks later. The tumor was a clear cell renal cell carcinoma. Findings and caveats of the study: From baseline, blood top tumor clonotypes peaked at 2 weeks post-radiation.

The length of the CDR3 is 17 residues. Germline V gene lookup returns CDR1 MRHNA and CDR2 SNTAGT. V dropped 0 bases and J dropped 5; count of bases not matched to a gene: 3. About this clone: The target antigen is unknown.

Sample: blood, taken from a patient whose treatment included radiotherapy and nephrectomy. This receptor was obtained from a woman in her forties or fifties with renal cell carcinoma. V and J are TRBV6-4 and TRBJ2-2, with 13 positions matching TRBD2. CDR3 coding DNA: TGTGCCAGCAGTGACTCTCCGGGACTAGCGGGAACCGGGGAGCTGTTTTTT. It is translated as CASSDSPGLAGTGELFF.